The rows below give T cell receptor beta chains drawn from one sample of a study of beta chain features in type 1 diabetes. TCRdb's table, derived via immunoSEQ multiplex PCR, lists solely in-frame clones and lacks some. This sample has 200,000 to 250,000 clones; 68% occur once, and the top ten carry approximately 0.053%. Input material: naive CD4+ T cells from blood. The source of these receptors is a man aged 30 to 45 in good health. The CDR3 runs from the conserved cysteine through the conserved F or W. The D gene is left open where the match is weak. Rows give clone size only sometimes, using once, few, many, or a class for an expanded clone.

V	J	D	size	CDR3	DNA
TRBV13	TRBJ2-5	NA	NA	CASSSLLRGETQYF	TGTGCCAGCAGCTCCCTATTACGGGGAGAGACCCAGTACTTC
TRBV30	TRBJ2-7	TRBD1	few	CAWVLPGTGVDEQYF	TGTGCCTGGGTCCTCCCCGGGACAGGGGTGGACGAGCAGTACTTC
TRBV9	TRBJ2-3	NA	NA	CASSVVDQGTDTQYF	TGTGCCAGCAGCGTAGTCGATCAGGGCACAGATACGCAGTATTTT
TRBV29-1	TRBJ2-1	TRBD2	NA	CSVATSVSYNEQFF	TGCAGCGTCGCGACTAGCGTATCCTACAATGAGCAGTTCTTC
TRBV9	TRBJ2-1	TRBD2	NA	CASSPQEREVNDEQFF	TGTGCCAGCAGCCCCCAGGAGCGGGAGGTCAACGATGAGCAGTTCTTC
TRBV4-3	TRBJ2-1	NA	NA	CASSQDITQEQFF	TGCGCCAGCAGCCAAGACATCACCCAAGAGCAGTTCTTC
TRBV29-1	TRBJ2-1	NA	few	CSVDEGYNEQFF	TGCAGCGTTGATGAGGGTTACAATGAGCAGTTCTTC
TRBV11-2	TRBJ2-7	NA	NA	CASSVDGGRYEQYF	TGTGCCAGCAGCGTTGATGGGGGGCGCTACGAGCAGTACTTC
TRBV30	TRBJ2-7	NA	few	CAWSVLRDRYEQYF	TGTGCCTGGAGTGTACTCAGGGATAGGTACGAGCAGTACTTC
TRBV30	TRBJ2-1	TRBD2	once	CAWTGPLSGSSYNEQFF	TGTGCCTGGACCGGGCCCCTCAGCGGGAGTTCCTACAATGAGCAGTTCTTC
TRBV18	TRBJ2-1	NA	few	CASSPSGRRDEQFF	TGTGCCAGCTCACCATCTGGACGTCGGGATGAGCAGTTCTTC